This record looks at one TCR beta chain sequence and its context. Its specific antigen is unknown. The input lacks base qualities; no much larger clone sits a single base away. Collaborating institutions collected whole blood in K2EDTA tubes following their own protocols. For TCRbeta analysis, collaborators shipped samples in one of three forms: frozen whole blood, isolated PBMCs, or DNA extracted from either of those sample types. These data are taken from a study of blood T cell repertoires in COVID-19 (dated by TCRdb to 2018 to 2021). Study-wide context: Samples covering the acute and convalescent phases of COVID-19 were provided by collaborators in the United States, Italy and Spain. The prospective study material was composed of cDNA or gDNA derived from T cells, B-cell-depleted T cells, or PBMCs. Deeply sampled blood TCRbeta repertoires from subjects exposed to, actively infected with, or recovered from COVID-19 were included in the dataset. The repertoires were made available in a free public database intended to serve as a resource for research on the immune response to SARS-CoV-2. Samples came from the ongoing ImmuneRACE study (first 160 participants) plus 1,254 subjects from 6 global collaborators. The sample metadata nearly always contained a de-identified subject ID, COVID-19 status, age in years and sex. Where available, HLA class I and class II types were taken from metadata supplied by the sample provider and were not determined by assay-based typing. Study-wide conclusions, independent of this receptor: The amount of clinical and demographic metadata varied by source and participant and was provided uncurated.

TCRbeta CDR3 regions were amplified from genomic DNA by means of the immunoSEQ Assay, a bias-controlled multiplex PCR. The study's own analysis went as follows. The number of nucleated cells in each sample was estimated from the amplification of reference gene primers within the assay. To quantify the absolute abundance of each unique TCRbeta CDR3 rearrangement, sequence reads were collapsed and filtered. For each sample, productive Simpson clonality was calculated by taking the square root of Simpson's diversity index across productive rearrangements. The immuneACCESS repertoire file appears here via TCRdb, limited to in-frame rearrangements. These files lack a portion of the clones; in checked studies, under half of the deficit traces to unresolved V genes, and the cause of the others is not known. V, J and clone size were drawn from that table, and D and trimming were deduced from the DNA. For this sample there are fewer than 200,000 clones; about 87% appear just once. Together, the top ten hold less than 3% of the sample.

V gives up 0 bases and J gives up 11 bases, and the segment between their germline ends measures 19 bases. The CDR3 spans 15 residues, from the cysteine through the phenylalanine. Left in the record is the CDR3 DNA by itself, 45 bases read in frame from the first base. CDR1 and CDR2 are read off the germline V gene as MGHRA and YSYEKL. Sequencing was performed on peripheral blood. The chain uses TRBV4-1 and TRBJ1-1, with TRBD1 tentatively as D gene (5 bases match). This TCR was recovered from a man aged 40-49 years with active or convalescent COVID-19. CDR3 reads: CASSQETVREWGAFF. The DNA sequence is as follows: TGCGCCAGCAGCCAAGAAACAGTCAGGGAATGGGGTGCTTTCTTT.